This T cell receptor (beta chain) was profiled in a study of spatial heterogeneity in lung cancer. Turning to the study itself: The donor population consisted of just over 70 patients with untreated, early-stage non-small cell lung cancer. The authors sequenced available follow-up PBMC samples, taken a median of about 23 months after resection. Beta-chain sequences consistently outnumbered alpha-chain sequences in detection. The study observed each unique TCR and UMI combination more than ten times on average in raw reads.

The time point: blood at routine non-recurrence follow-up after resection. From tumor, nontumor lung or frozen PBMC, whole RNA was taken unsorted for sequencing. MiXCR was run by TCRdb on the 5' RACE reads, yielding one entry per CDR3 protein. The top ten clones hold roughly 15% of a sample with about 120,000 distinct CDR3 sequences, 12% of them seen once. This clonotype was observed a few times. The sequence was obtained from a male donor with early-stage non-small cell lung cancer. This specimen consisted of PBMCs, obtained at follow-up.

The CDR3 sequence is CASSLALRNTGELFF. The DNA for the CDR3 is TGTGCCAGCAGCTTAGCGCTGCGTAACACCGGGGAGCTGTTTTTT. This chain connects TRBV7-2 to TRBJ2-2; D gene ambiguous. CDR1 SGHTA and CDR2 FQGNSA come from the germline V gene. The CDR3 runs to 15 residues. V lost 0 bases to trimming and J lost 2 bases, with 7 bases between them.